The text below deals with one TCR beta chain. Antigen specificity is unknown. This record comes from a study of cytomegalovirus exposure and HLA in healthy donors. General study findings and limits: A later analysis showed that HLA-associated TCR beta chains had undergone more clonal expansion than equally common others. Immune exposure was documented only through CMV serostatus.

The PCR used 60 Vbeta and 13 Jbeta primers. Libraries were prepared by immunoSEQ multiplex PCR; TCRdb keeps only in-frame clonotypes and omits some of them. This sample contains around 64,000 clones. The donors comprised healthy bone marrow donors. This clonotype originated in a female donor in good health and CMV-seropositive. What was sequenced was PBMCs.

Here the CDR3 DNA reads TGTGCCAGCAGCCGACAGGGGAACACCGGGGAGCTGTTTTTT. This translates into CASSRQGNTGELFF. The rearrangement links TRBV2 to TRBJ2-2; 7 positions agree with TRBD1. The CDR3 loop spans 14 amino acids. Losses at the gene ends were 6 bases for V and 1 base for J; bases not matched to a gene: 2. In germline, CDR1 is SNHLY, CDR2 FYNNEI.